These 29 T cell receptor beta chains originate from one sample sequenced in a study of OX40 agonist ivuxolimab in advanced cancers. Profiled with immunoSEQ multiplex PCR; TCRdb holds only in-frame clones, not every one. The sample shows about 93,000 clones, about 91% of them seen only once. Specimen: CD4+ or CD8+ T cells sorted from blood, collected in a trial of the OX40 agonist ivuxolimab. The receptor set was obtained from an adult with an advanced solid tumor such as melanoma, head and neck, liver or kidney cancer.

This clone was seen more than once but under ten times. The rearrangement uses TRBV6-5 and TRBJ2-5, with 7 bases lining up with TRBD1. CDR1 is MNHEY and CDR2 is SVGAGI in the germline V gene. The CDR3 is made up of 15 amino acids. Trimming took 2 bases from V and 2 from J; bases not matched to a gene: 5. This chain's CDR3 is CASSYPGQIQETQYF. The CDR3 nucleotides read TGTGCCAGCAGTTACCCGGGACAGATACAAGAGACCCAGTACTTC.

The chain joins TRBV5-1 to TRBJ2-7; the match to TRBD2 covers 8 bases. Germline CDR1 is SGHRS and CDR2 is YFSETQ. CDR3 length: 14 residues. The V gene end was trimmed by 0 bases and the J gene end by 5 bases; junction bases not matched to a gene: 4. The CDR3 loop is CASSLAGGHDEQYF. As DNA, the CDR3 is TGCGCCAGCAGCTTGGCGGGAGGGCACGACGAGCAGTACTTC.

The chain combines TRBV19 with TRBJ2-1; 7 positions agree with TRBD2. CDR1 is LNHDA, CDR2 SQIVND, per germline (reference sequence). The CDR3 contains 14 residues. The V gene end was trimmed by 3 bases and the J gene end by 6 bases; junction bases not matched to a gene: 5. The CDR3 DNA sequence: TGTGCCAGTAGTATCGGGAGGTTACTCAATGAGCAGTTCTTC. This sequence encodes CASSIGRLLNEQFF. The full variable domain, with the rest looked up from reference TRBV19 and TRBJ2-1, is DGGITQSPKYLFRKEGQNVTLSCEQNLNHDAMYWYRQDPGQGLRLIYYSQIVNDFQKGDIAEGYSVSREKKESFPLTVTSAQKNPTAFYLCASSIGRLLNEQFFGPGTRLTVL.

The CDR3 spells CASSVTLAGIGAFGEQYF. The CDR3 DNA follows: TGTGCCAGCAGCGTAACGCTTGCAGGGATAGGGGCTTTTGGGGAGCAGTACTTC. The V call is TRBV9, the J call TRBJ2-7, with D possibly matching TRBD1 (5 bases). The germline gives CDR1 SGDLS, CDR2 YYNGEE. V gave up 1 base and J gave up 7 bases, with 27 bases separating them. The CDR3 has 18 amino acids.

This chain uses TRBV5-1 with TRBJ2-7; D might be TRBD1 (5 bases). The CDR3 has 13 amino acids. V dropped 0 bases and J dropped 6 bases, with 10 bases sitting between them. Germline CDR1 SGHRS, CDR2 YFSETQ. The DNA of the CDR3 is TGCGCCAGCAGCTTGGAAGGGGCGCTCGAGCAGTACTTC. This gives the protein CASSLEGALEQYF.

This sequence joins TRBV5-8 and TRBJ2-4; 8 bases agree with TRBD1. The CDR3 runs 16 residues. Germline V gene lookup returns CDR1 SGHTS and CDR2 YDEGEE. The J segment lost 4 bases and the V segment lost 0 bases, leaving 6 bases of the junction unmatched. CDR3 sequence (DNA): TGTGCCAGCAGCTTGGCCGGTGGACAGGGAAAAAACATTCAGTACTTC. Protein sequence: CASSLAGGQGKNIQYF.

This chain connects TRBV28 to TRBJ1-2; tentatively, D is TRBD1 (5 bases). Germline CDR1 and CDR2: MDHEN and SYDVKM. Between the trimmed V and J ends, which lost 6 bases and 4 bases, there was a span of 15 bases. The CDR3 sequence is 14 residues long. For the CDR3, the DNA is TGTGCCAGCAGAGATCCGGGACCCTTCTATGGCTACACCTTC. Translating it yields CASRDPGPFYGYTF.

V is TRBV6-5 and J is TRBJ2-3; tentatively, D is TRBD1 (7 bases). Germline-derived CDR1 and CDR2 are MNHEY and SVGAGI. CDR3 size: 13 residues. Trimming left V 8 bases short and J 4 bases short, with 13 bases between. CDR3 nucleotide sequence: TGTGCCAGCCGGAGGGGGCCATCAGATACGCAGTATTTT. It is translated as CASRRGPSDTQYF.

This clone has just a few counts. This chain links TRBV5-1 with TRBJ1-5, with D possibly matching TRBD1 (5 bases). Germline values: CDR1 SGHRS, CDR2 YFSETQ. CDR3 length: 14 residues. V lost 1 base, J lost 3 bases, and 8 bases lay in between. This CDR3 is CASSLSGPNQPQHF. CDR3 in DNA: TGCGCCAGCAGCTTGTCAGGGCCCAATCAGCCCCAGCATTTT.

V is TRBV7-2 and J is TRBJ2-1, with D unresolved. This CDR3 is built from 13 residues. V shed 0 bases and J shed 6 bases, with 6 bases lying between them. Germline V gene data show CDR1 as SGHTA and CDR2 as FQGNSA. CDR3 DNA: TGTGCCAGCAGCTTAGCCGGGCTCAATGAGCAGTTCTTC. Amino acids: CASSLAGLNEQFF.

The CDR3 bases are TGTGCCAGCAGCTTAGGACAGGGGGCGCTTATAGGTGAAGCTTTCTTT. Encoded protein: CASSLGQGALIGEAFF. The rearrangement joins TRBV7-2 to TRBJ1-1; 10 bases align to TRBD1. Germline CDR1 is SGHTA and CDR2 is FQGNSA. V was clipped by 1 base and J by 7 bases; unmatched bases: 9. The CDR3 has 16 residues.

The chain joins TRBV9 to TRBJ2-1; 12 positions match TRBD2. Germline assignment: CDR1 SGDLS and CDR2 YYNGEE. The V gene end was trimmed by 4 bases and the J gene end by 9 bases; junction bases not matched to a gene: 11. This CDR3 region has 16 residues. The CDR3 DNA reads TGTGCCAGCAGCATCGGCTGGACTAGCGGGGCAACTGAGCAGTTCTTC. Encoded protein: CASSIGWTSGATEQFF.

This chain's CDR3 is CASSDRSTNEKLFF. CDR3 DNA sequence: TGTGCCAGCAGCGACAGGTCAACTAATGAAAAACTGTTTTTT. V gene TRBV2 combines with J gene TRBJ1-4, with D perhaps TRBD1 (6 bases). Trimming took 6 bases from V and 0 from J, leaving 8 bases between them. Germline V gives CDR1 SNHLY, CDR2 FYNNEI. The CDR3 extends over 14 amino acids.

The J gene is TRBJ2-2, the V gene TRBV15; tentative D call: TRBD2 (5 bases). From germline, CDR1 is LNHNV and CDR2 YYDKDF (reference sequence). This CDR3 spans 16 amino acids. V was shortened by 7 bases and J by 2 bases, with 17 bases between the two germline ends. As DNA, the CDR3 is TGTGCCACCACCCAAGATTACGGGGTAAACACCGGGGAGCTGTTTTTT. It is translated as CATTQDYGVNTGELFF.

This chain joins TRBV19 and TRBJ1-1; 10 bases align to TRBD1. J gave up 7 bases and V 3 bases, and 5 bases lay outside the gene matches. The CDR3 has 14 amino acids. Germline CDR1 is LNHDA and CDR2 is SQIVND (reference sequence). CDR3 residues: CASSIGQGGNEAFF. In DNA form, the CDR3 reads TGTGCCAGTAGTATCGGACAGGGGGGAAATGAAGCTTTCTTT.

The V and J genes are TRBV6-5 and TRBJ2-1; D not certain. CDR3 length: 16 residues. Germline V gene sequence: CDR1 MNHEY, CDR2 SVGAGI. The V end was cut by 4 bases, the J end by 3 bases, with 16 bases between. The CDR3 bases are TGTGCCAGCAGTTTAGTCTTGGCGACTCACTACAATGAGCAGTTCTTC. Protein product: CASSLVLATHYNEQFF.

J is TRBJ1-3 and V is TRBV27; D ambiguous. The CDR3 loop spans 14 amino acids. V lost 3 bases and J lost 1, with 7 bases in between. CDR1 MNHEY and CDR2 SMNVEV come from the germline V gene (reference sequence). The CDR3 region has the DNA TGTGCCAGCAGTTTTCGGGGATCTGGAAACACCATATATTTT. It encodes CASSFRGSGNTIYF.

The gene calls are TRBV5-1 and TRBJ2-3; 12 bases line up with TRBD2. The CDR3 has 15 amino acids. Germline V CDR1 and CDR2: SGHRS, YFSETQ. The V gene end was trimmed by 4 bases and the J gene end by 4 bases; junction bases not matched to a gene: 4. The chain's CDR3 is CASSRSSGGADTQYF. In nucleotides, the CDR3 is TGCGCCAGCAGCCGCTCTAGCGGGGGGGCAGATACGCAGTATTTT.

This chain connects TRBV6-6 to TRBJ1-6; 8 positions agree with TRBD1. After removal of 8 bases from V and 7 bases from J, the junction contained 7 bases not matched to a gene. The CDR3 runs to 14 residues. Germline V lookup: CDR1 MNHNY, CDR2 SVGAGI (reference sequence). The chain's CDR3 is CASGQGGANSPLHF. The DNA for the CDR3 is TGTGCCAGCGGACAGGGAGGGGCAAATTCACCCCTCCACTTT.

The table lists this clone with a few counts. The rearrangement links TRBV20-1 to TRBJ1-2; a possible D gene is TRBD1 (5 bases). The CDR3 has 11 amino acids. Trimming left V 6 bases short and J 2 bases short, with 7 bases between. Germline CDR1 DFQATT, CDR2 SNEGSKA (reference sequence). The CDR3 loop reads CSATDNYGYTF. Here the CDR3 DNA reads TGCAGTGCGACAGACAACTATGGCTACACCTTC.

The CDR3 DNA reads as TGTGCCAGCACCCGACAGGGGGTCTCGAATGGCTACACCTTC. Amino acid sequence: CASTRQGVSNGYTF. The V gene is TRBV6-6, the J gene TRBJ1-2; 9 bases align to TRBD1. The CDR3 is 14 residues long. Germline V gene data show CDR1 as MNHNY and CDR2 as SVGAGI (reference sequence). The J segment lost 6 bases and the V segment lost 7 bases, leaving 9 bases of the junction unmatched.

The rearrangement joins TRBV30 to TRBJ1-1; D might be TRBD1 (6 bases). The CDR3 extends over 13 amino acids. From germline, CDR1 is GTSNPN and CDR2 SVGIG (reference sequence). V lost 3 bases to trimming and J lost 4 bases, with 12 bases between them. The CDR3 is CAWRGQFITEAFF. The CDR3 DNA is TGTGCCTGGAGAGGACAGTTTATCACTGAAGCTTTCTTT.

The rearrangement uses TRBV6-1 and TRBJ2-4, with D perhaps matching TRBD1 (5 bases). The germline V and J ends were trimmed by 6 bases and 7 bases, with 19 bases remaining between them. Germline CDR1 reads MNHNS; CDR2 reads SASEGT. This CDR3 is 15 amino acids long. The DNA for the CDR3 is TGTGCCAGCAGCGACGTTTGGCAGGGAACGAACATTCAGTACTTC. This encodes CASSDVWQGTNIQYF.

V gene TRBV14 combines with J gene TRBJ1-2; D might be TRBD1 (5 bases). Trimming pared 1 base from V and 5 bases from J, leaving 14 bases between. This CDR3 spans 15 amino acids. CDR1 and CDR2 (germline): SGHDN, FVKESK. This chain's CDR3 is CASSQVDAGIYGYTF. CDR3 nucleotide sequence: TGTGCCAGCAGCCAAGTTGATGCAGGGATTTATGGCTACACCTTC.

The chain joins TRBV19 to TRBJ2-1, with D perhaps matching TRBD2 (6 bases). The CDR3 consists of 13 residues. Trimming shortened V by 7 bases and J by 5 bases, and 12 bases separated the two germline ends. Per germline, CDR1 LNHDA and CDR2 SQIVND (reference sequence). The CDR3 sequence: CASTGAGNNEQFF. For the CDR3, the DNA is TGTGCCAGTACGGGTGCGGGAAACAATGAGCAGTTCTTC.

V gene TRBV5-1 combines with J gene TRBJ1-1; the D gene is possibly TRBD1 (5 bases). The CDR3 has 13 residues. Germline V gene lookup returns CDR1 SGHRS and CDR2 YFSETQ. Trimming stripped 2 bases from V and 7 bases from J, with 12 bases between. Here the CDR3 reads CASSLGGRGEAFF. The CDR3 DNA sequence: TGCGCCAGCAGCTTAGGCGGGAGGGGTGAAGCTTTCTTT.

The chain links TRBV7-9 to TRBJ1-6; D might be TRBD1 (5 bases). V was clipped by 4 bases and J by 4 bases, with 11 bases between them. CDR1 is SEHNR, CDR2 FQNEAQ, per germline (reference sequence). CDR3 size: 15 residues. In DNA form, the CDR3 reads TGTGCCAGCAGCTGGGGGACGGAGTATAATTCACCCCTCCACTTT. Residues: CASSWGTEYNSPLHF.

V and J are TRBV2 and TRBJ2-3; 7 nucleotides align to TRBD1. Trimming took 2 bases from V and 6 from J; bases not matched to a gene: 8. CDR1 is SNHLY and CDR2 is FYNNEI in the germline V gene. The CDR3 contains 15 residues. CDR3: CASSERDRYVDTQYF. DNA of the CDR3: TGTGCCAGCAGTGAACGGGACAGATATGTGGATACGCAGTATTTT.

This chain connects TRBV9 to TRBJ2-1, with D perhaps matching TRBD2 (6 bases). V was shortened by 0 bases and J by 8 bases, with 9 bases between the two germline ends. CDR1 and CDR2 from the germline V gene are SGDLS and YYNGEE. There are 13 residues in the CDR3. The CDR3 protein is CASSVAPSDEQFF. CDR3 DNA: TGTGCCAGCAGCGTAGCCCCTAGCGATGAGCAGTTCTTC.